Listed here are 3 T cell receptor beta chains from one sample, sequenced in a study of shared clonotypes between healthy human individuals. Produced via immunoSEQ multiplex PCR; TCRdb's table is partial and in-frame only. In the table there are 2 million to 2.5 million clones, less than 95% of which are singletons. Material: naive CD4+ T cells from PBMCs. Subset specified: CD45RA+ positively selected. The receptors here all came from a young man in good health. Some clones in this sample may be carry-over from other donors' samples.

The genes are TRBV9 and TRBJ2-7, with TRBD2 matching over 8 bases. The germline gives CDR1 SGDLS, CDR2 YYNGEE. Losses at the gene ends were 0 bases for V and 3 bases for J; bases not matched to a gene: 5. The CDR3 totals 15 residues. The CDR3 sequence is CASSVGVSGNYEQYF. In DNA, the CDR3 is TGTGCCAGCAGCGTAGGGGTTAGCGGGAACTACGAGCAGTACTTC.

The table lists this clone with a count of one. The chain couples TRBV28 to TRBJ2-1; a possible D gene is TRBD2 (6 bases). The CDR3 runs to 17 residues. Per germline, CDR1 MDHEN and CDR2 SYDVKM. V lost 2 bases and J 4 bases, leaving 18 bases between the germline ends. CDR3 protein: CASSLAGPESGYNEQFF. The CDR3 DNA follows: TGTGCCAGCAGTTTAGCGGGGCCGGAATCTGGATACAATGAGCAGTTCTTC.

The chain is built from TRBV7-2 and TRBJ2-3, with a possible D match to TRBD2 (6 bases). The CDR3 runs to 15 residues. V shed 2 bases and J shed 4 bases, with 13 bases lying between them. The germline V gene encodes CDR1 SGHTA and CDR2 FQGNSA. The CDR3 DNA follows: TGTGCCAGCAGCTTAATGGGGGGTTGGGCAGATACGCAGTATTTT. Protein: CASSLMGGWADTQYF.